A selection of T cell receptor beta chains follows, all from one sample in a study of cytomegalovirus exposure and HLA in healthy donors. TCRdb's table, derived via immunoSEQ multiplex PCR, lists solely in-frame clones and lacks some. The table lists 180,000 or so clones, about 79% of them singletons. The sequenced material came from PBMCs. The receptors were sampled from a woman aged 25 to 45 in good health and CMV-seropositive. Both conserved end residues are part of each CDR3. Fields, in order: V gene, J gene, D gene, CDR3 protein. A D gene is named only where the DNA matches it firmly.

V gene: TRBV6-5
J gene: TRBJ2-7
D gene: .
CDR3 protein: CASLRGSSYEQYF

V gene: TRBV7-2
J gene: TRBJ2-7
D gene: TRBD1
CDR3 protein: CASSVGSTGGYEQYF

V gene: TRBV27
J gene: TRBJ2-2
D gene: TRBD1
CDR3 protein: CASREGGADTGELFF

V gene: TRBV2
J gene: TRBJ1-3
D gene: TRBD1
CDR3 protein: CASSTGQGSGNTIYF

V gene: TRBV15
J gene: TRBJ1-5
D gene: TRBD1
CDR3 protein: CATSRDTDRARPQHF

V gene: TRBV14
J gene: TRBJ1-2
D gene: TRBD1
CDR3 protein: CASSRGQGYNYGYTF

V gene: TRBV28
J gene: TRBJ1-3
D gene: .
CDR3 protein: CASRSPPTGSLGNTIYF

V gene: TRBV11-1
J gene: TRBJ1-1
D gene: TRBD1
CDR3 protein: CASSSLTGGRMDTEAFF

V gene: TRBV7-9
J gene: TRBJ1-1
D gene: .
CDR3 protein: CASSQGRGTEAFF

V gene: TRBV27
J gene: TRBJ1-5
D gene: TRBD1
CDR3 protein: CASSRRGPGSNQPQHF

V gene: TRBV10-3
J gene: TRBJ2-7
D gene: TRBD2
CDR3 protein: CASARFGTSGRSPYEQYF

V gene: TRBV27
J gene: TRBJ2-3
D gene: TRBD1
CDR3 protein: CASSPTPGQRGDTQYF

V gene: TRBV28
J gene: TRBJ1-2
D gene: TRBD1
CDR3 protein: CASSLTSGGNYGYTF

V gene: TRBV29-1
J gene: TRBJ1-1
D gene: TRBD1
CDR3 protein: CSVHTGGLTEAFF

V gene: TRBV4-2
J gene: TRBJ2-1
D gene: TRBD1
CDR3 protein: CASSQTGESYNEQFF

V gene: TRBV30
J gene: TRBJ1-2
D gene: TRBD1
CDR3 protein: CAWSREGALLSGGYTF

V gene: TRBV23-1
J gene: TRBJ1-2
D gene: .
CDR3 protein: CASSQSGRGDYGYTF

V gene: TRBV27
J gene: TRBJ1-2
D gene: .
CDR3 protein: CASSKGRKDIDGYTF

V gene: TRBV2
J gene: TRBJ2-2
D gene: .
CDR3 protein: CASSEQNTGELFF

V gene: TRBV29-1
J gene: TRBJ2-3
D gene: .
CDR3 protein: CSVGTQYVTDTQYF

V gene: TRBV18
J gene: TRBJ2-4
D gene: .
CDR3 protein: CASSQRSNIQYF

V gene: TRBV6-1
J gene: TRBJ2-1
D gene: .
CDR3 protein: CASMGRGLNEQFF

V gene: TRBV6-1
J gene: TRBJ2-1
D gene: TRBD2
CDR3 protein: CASASGSTDEQFF

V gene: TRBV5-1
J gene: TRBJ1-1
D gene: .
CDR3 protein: CASSLTVGSEAFF

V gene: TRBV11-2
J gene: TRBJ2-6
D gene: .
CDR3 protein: CASSFTGANVLTF

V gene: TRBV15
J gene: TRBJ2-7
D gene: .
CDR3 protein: CATSRDPPGGTYEQYF

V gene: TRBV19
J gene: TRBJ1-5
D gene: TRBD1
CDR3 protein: CASSRGTGVNQPQHF

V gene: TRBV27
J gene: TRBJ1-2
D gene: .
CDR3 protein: CASILRGGVYGGFDGYTF

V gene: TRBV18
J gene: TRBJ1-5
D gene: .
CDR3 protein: CASSPGLNQPQHF

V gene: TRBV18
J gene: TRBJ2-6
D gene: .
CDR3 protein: CASSPSAGANVLTF

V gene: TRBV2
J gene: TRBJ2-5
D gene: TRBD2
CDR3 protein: CASSGGRSVVETQYF

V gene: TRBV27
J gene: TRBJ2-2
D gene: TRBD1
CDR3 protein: CASGSFGTGNTGELFF

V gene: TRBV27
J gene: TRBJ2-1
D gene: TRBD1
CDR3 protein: CASSAGQGSYNEQFF

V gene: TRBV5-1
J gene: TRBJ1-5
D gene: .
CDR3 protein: CASSTDTNQPQHF

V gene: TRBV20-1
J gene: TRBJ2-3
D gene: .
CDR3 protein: CSALIADTQYF

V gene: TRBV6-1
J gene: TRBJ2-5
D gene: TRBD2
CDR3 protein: CASTAGGSETQYF

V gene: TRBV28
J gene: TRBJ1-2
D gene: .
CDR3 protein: CATKGANYGYTF

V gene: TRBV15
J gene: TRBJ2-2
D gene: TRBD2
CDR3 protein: CATSRGTSGSVGELFF

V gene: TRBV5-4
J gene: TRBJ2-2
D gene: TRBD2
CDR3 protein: CAGRGGPNTGELFF

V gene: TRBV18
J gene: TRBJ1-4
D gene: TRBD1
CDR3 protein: CASSPTQGADGEKLFF

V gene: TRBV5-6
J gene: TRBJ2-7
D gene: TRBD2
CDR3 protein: CASSFGGRASVSYEQYF

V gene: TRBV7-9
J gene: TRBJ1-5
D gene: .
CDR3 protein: CASSLGEGPQPQHF

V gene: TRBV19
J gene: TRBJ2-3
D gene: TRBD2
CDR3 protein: CASSMASGATDTQYF

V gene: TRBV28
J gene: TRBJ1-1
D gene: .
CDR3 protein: CASSGQPRSEAFF

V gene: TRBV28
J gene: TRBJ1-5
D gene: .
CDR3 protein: CASSLSGSQPQHF

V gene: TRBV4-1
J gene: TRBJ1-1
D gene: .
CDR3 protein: CASSQGRRTGTEAFF

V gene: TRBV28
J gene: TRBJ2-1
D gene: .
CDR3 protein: CASSFRTTNEQFF

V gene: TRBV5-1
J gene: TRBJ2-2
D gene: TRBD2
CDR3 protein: CASSLGLADGIGELFF

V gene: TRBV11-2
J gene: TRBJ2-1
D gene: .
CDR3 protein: CASSLLDNEQFF

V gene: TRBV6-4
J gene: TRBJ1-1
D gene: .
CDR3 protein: CASSDGTWNTEAFF